This TCR beta chain was identified in a study of T-cell memory formation after mild COVID-19. After 5'RACE with constant-segment primers, TCR alpha and TCR beta cDNA libraries carrying sample barcodes and UMIs were obtained. Via MiXCR, TCRdb re-called the 5' RACE reads, giving one row per CDR3 protein. The sample shows some 110,000 distinct CDR3 sequences, 12% of them seen only once. The V and J ends lost 3 bases and 0 bases respectively, with 18 bases between them. This CDR3 has 16 amino acids. Germline V gene data show CDR1 as DFQATT and CDR2 as SNEGSKA (reference sequence). The receptor was derived from an adult woman who had mild COVID-19 (a few samples of this study predate the infection). Cell type and time point are not known. The chain links TRBV20-1 to TRBJ2-7, with D possibly being TRBD1 (6 bases). Sequencing was carried out using PBMCs or a T cell subset sorted from them (not recorded which). The CDR3 nucleotides are TGCAGTGCTAGGGGAGTCGGACAGACCTCCTCCTACGAGCAGTACTTC. This gives the protein CSARGVGQTSSYEQYF.